This TCR beta chain was obtained from a study of cytomegalovirus exposure and HLA in healthy donors. The V gene's germline CDR1 is SEHNR and CDR2 FQNEAQ (reference sequence). The CDR3 has 16 residues. V shed 1 base and J shed 6 bases, with 16 bases lying between them. The PCR ran on 60 Vbeta and 13 Jbeta primers. Only in-frame clones appear in the TCRdb table, and some are missing; sequencing was by immunoSEQ multiplex PCR. Among over 150,000 clones listed, 77% were seen once. The chain couples TRBV7-9 to TRBJ2-1, with a tentative D call TRBD1 (6 bases). The sample consisted of PBMCs. The clonotype originates from a woman in her thirties in good health and CMV-seropositive. As DNA, the CDR3 is TGTGCCAGCAGCTTAGGTCAGGGGCTAGCCTTCAATGAGCAGTTCTTC. Translation gives CASSLGQGLAFNEQFF.